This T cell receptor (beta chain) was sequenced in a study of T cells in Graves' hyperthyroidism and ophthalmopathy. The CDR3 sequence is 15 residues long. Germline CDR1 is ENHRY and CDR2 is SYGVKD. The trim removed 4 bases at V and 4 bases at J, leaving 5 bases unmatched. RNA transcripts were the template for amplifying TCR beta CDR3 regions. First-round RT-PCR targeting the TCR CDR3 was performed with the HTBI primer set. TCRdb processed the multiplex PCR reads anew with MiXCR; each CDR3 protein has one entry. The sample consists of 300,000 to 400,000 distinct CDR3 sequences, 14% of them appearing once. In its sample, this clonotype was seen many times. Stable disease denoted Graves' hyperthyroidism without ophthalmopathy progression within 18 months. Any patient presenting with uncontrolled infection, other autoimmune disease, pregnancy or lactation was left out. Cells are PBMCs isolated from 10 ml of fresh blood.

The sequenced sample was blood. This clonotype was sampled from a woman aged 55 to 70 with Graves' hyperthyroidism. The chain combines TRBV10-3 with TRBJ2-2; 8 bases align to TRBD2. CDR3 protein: CAISGGLVGTGELFF. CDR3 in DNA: TGTGCCATCAGTGGGGGACTAGTGGGCACCGGGGAGCTGTTTTTT.